A selection of T cell receptor beta chains follows, all from one sample in a study of PD-1 blockade in classical Hodgkin lymphoma. The protocol was immunoSEQ multiplex PCR, while the TCRdb copy is restricted to in-frame clones and leaves out a portion. The sample records 70,000 or so clones, 71% being singletons. This sample comprised peripheral blood mononuclear cells (PBMCs), obtained before the second cycle of nivolumab. The receptors originated from a human donor with classical Hodgkin lymphoma. Each CDR3 is given with its conserved first and last residue. Fields, in order: V gene, clone size, J gene, D gene, CDR3 DNA, CDR3 protein. The D gene is left open where the match is weak. The listing skips clone size in some rows; elsewhere it reads once, few, many or a size class.

V gene: TRBV10-3
clone size: -
J gene: TRBJ2-7
D gene: -
CDR3 DNA: TGTGCCAGCAGTACACGGACGGACGAGCAGTACTTC
CDR3 protein: CASSTRTDEQYF

V gene: TRBV6-6
clone size: -
J gene: TRBJ1-5
D gene: -
CDR3 DNA: TGTGCCAGCAGGGGAATGGGGGGCCTCAATCAGCCCCAGCATTTT
CDR3 protein: CASRGMGGLNQPQHF

V gene: TRBV11-2
clone size: -
J gene: TRBJ2-1
D gene: TRBD1
CDR3 DNA: TGTGCCAGCAGCTTCTCAGGAGCAGGGGGTGAGCAGTTCTTC
CDR3 protein: CASSFSGAGGEQFF

V gene: TRBV9
clone size: -
J gene: TRBJ1-4
D gene: TRBD1
CDR3 DNA: TGTGCCAGCAGCGTAGAGGGGACAGGGATTGAAAAACTGTTTTTT
CDR3 protein: CASSVEGTGIEKLFF

V gene: TRBV28
clone size: -
J gene: TRBJ2-3
D gene: -
CDR3 DNA: TGTGCCAGCAGTTTAACACAGGGAAGAGATACGCAGTATTTT
CDR3 protein: CASSLTQGRDTQYF

V gene: TRBV9
clone size: -
J gene: TRBJ2-1
D gene: -
CDR3 DNA: TGTGCCAGCAGCGTTGCGGGTACCGCGGGTGAGCAGTTCTTC
CDR3 protein: CASSVAGTAGEQFF

V gene: TRBV4-1
clone size: -
J gene: TRBJ2-1
D gene: -
CDR3 DNA: TGCGCCAGCAGCCAACTCCTGATAAATGAGCAGTTCTTC
CDR3 protein: CASSQLLINEQFF

V gene: TRBV13
clone size: -
J gene: TRBJ1-1
D gene: -
CDR3 DNA: TGTGCCAGCAGCTTAGAAGCCACCGGCACTGAAGCTTTCTTT
CDR3 protein: CASSLEATGTEAFF

V gene: TRBV9
clone size: -
J gene: TRBJ1-5
D gene: TRBD1
CDR3 DNA: TGTGCCAGCAGCGCGACAGGGAATCAGCCCCAGCATTTT
CDR3 protein: CASSATGNQPQHF

V gene: TRBV11-3
clone size: few
J gene: TRBJ1-1
D gene: TRBD1
CDR3 DNA: TGTGCCAGCAGCTTTGGACAGGGAGGTGAAGCTTTCTTT
CDR3 protein: CASSFGQGGEAFF

V gene: TRBV2
clone size: -
J gene: TRBJ2-3
D gene: -
CDR3 DNA: TGTGCCAGCAGTGAAGGGTGGGTGGGTGGCGAGTATAGCACAGATACGCAGTATTTT
CDR3 protein: CASSEGWVGGEYSTDTQYF

V gene: TRBV7-8
clone size: -
J gene: TRBJ1-3
D gene: TRBD1
CDR3 DNA: TGTGCCAGCAGCGCATGGACAGGGGGAAACACCATATATTTT
CDR3 protein: CASSAWTGGNTIYF

V gene: TRBV5-1
clone size: few
J gene: TRBJ1-4
D gene: -
CDR3 DNA: TGCGCCAGCAGCTTGCAGGGGCGGGAGAATGAAAAACTGTTTTTT
CDR3 protein: CASSLQGRENEKLFF

V gene: TRBV7-9
clone size: -
J gene: TRBJ1-1
D gene: TRBD1
CDR3 DNA: TGTGCCAGCAGCTTCGGGACAGGGGTTGAAGCTTTCTTT
CDR3 protein: CASSFGTGVEAFF

V gene: TRBV4-1
clone size: -
J gene: TRBJ1-6
D gene: TRBD1
CDR3 DNA: TGCGCCAGCAGCCAAATTGGGACAGGGAAGCCACCCCTCCACTTT
CDR3 protein: CASSQIGTGKPPLHF

V gene: TRBV28
clone size: -
J gene: TRBJ1-2
D gene: -
CDR3 DNA: TGTGCCAGCAGTTTGTTGGGGTATGGCTACACCTTC
CDR3 protein: CASSLLGYGYTF

V gene: TRBV6-6
clone size: -
J gene: TRBJ1-1
D gene: -
CDR3 DNA: TGTGCCAGCAGTTACCTTTCGGGGGCTGAAGCTTTCTTT
CDR3 protein: CASSYLSGAEAFF

V gene: TRBV7-6
clone size: once
J gene: TRBJ2-7
D gene: -
CDR3 DNA: TGTGCCAGCAGCTTAGCGCCTTCAGGGGACGTCTACGAGCAGTACTTC
CDR3 protein: CASSLAPSGDVYEQYF

V gene: TRBV2
clone size: -
J gene: TRBJ2-7
D gene: TRBD1
CDR3 DNA: TGTGCCAGCGACAGGGGGTTGGGGGAGCAGTACTTC
CDR3 protein: CASDRGLGEQYF

V gene: TRBV25-1
clone size: few
J gene: TRBJ1-2
D gene: -
CDR3 DNA: TGTGCCAGCAGTGGCTTTACAGAATCCTATGGCTACACCTTC
CDR3 protein: CASSGFTESYGYTF